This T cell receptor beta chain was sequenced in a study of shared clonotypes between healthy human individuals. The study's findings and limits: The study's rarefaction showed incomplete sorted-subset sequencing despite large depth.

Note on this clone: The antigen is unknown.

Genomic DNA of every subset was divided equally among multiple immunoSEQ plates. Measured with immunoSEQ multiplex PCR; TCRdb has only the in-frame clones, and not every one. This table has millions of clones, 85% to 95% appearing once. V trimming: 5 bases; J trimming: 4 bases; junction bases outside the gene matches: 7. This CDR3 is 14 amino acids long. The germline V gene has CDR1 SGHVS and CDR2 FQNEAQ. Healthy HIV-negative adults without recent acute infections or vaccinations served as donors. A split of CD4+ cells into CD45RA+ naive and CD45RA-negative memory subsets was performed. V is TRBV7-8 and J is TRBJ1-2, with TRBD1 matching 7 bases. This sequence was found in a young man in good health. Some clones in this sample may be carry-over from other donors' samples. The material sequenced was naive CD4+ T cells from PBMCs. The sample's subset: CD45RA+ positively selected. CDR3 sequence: CASSAADRLYGYTF. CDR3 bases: TGTGCCAGCAGCGCTGCGGACAGGCTCTATGGCTACACCTTC.